The 6 T cell receptor beta chains below all came from one sample that was sequenced in a study of early T cells in non-severe SARS-CoV-2 infection. Each CDR3 protein is one row after TCRdb ran MiXCR on the 5' RACE reads. The table has under 140,000 distinct CDR3 sequences, roughly 12% seen once. Source: whole blood, taken at baseline. The receptors stem from an adult who was a healthcare worker with PCR-confirmed SARS-CoV-2 infection or an uninfected control (not recorded which).

The genes are TRBV9 and TRBJ2-5; D gene ambiguous. CDR1 is SGDLS and CDR2 is YYNGEE in the germline V gene. This CDR3 contains 14 residues. V lost 3 bases to trimming and J lost 8 bases, with 17 bases between them. CDR3 in DNA: TGTGCCAGCAGCGGATCCGGGCCCGCGGAAACCCAGTACTTC. Its protein product is CASSGSGPAETQYF.

This clonotype was picked up a small number of times. The rearrangement uses TRBV2 and TRBJ1-2; D perhaps matches TRBD1 (6 bases). Deletions cut 8 bases from V and 8 bases from J, with 21 bases between. Germline values: CDR1 SNHLY, CDR2 FYNNEI. This CDR3 region has 14 residues. The CDR3: CASRPGTQIGGYTF. The CDR3 DNA sequence: TGTGCCAGCCGACCCGGGACACAGATCGGCGGCTACACCTTC. The full variable domain, with the rest looked up from reference TRBV2 and TRBJ1-2, is EPEVTQTPSHQVTQMGQEVILRCVPISNHLYFYWYRQILGQKVEFLVSFYNNEISEKSEIFDDQFSVERPDGSNFTLKIRSTKLEDSAMYFCASRPGTQIGGYTFGSGTRLTVV.

This clonotype has more than one count but fewer than ten. The chain combines TRBV18 with TRBJ2-7, with D unclear. The germline V gene encodes CDR1 KGHSH and CDR2 LQKENI. This CDR3 has 17 residues. The V gene lost 3 bases and the J gene lost 4 bases, with 22 bases spanning the gap. The CDR3 reads CASSPTAEPIVGYEQYF. The CDR3 DNA reads as TGTGCCAGCTCACCTACTGCGGAGCCCATTGTGGGTTACGAGCAGTACTTC.

The table lists this clonotype with a few counts. This chain links TRBV28 with TRBJ2-3, with TRBD2 matching 10 bases. The germline gives CDR1 MDHEN, CDR2 SYDVKM. The CDR3 totals 15 residues. Unmatched junction bases numbered 7, after V lost 8 bases and J lost 2 bases. CDR3 loop: CASGVAGGATDTQYF. The CDR3 nucleotides are TGTGCCAGCGGCGTAGCGGGAGGAGCCACAGATACGCAGTATTTT.

Many counts were recorded for this clonotype. The J gene is TRBJ1-1, the V gene TRBV3-1; the D is unclear. CDR1 and CDR2 from the germline V gene are LGHDT and YNNKEL (reference sequence). The CDR3 is 14 amino acids. The V end was cut by 0 bases, the J end by 0 bases, with 5 bases between. The CDR3 region is CASSQEGLNTEAFF. In DNA form, the CDR3 reads TGTGCCAGCAGCCAAGAAGGTTTGAACACTGAAGCTTTCTTT. Full variable domain (rest looked up from reference TRBV3-1 and TRBJ1-1): DTAVSQTPKYLVTQMGNDKSIKCEQNLGHDTMYWYKQDSKKFLKIMFSYNNKELIINETVPNRFSPKSPDKAHLNLHINSLELGDSAVYFCASSQEGLNTEAFFGQGTRLTVV.

As concerns this clonotype: Mismatch with germline at one junction end may stem from a read error. The genes are TRBV28 and TRBJ2-1; D is perhaps TRBD2 (6 bases). Germline-derived CDR1 and CDR2 are MDHEN and SYDVKM. The CDR3 sequence is 12 residues long. In DNA form, the CDR3 reads TGTGCCAGCAGACTCGAGGAGGGGAGCCTGTGCTTC. Translated: CASRLEEGSLCF. The full variable domain, its missing parts supplied by reference TRBV28 and TRBJ2-1, is DVKVTQSSRYLVKRTGEKVFLECVQDMDHENMFWYRQDPGLGLRLIYFSYDVKMKEKGDIPEGYSVSREKKERFSLILESASTNQTSMYLCASRLEEGSLCFGPGTRLTVL.